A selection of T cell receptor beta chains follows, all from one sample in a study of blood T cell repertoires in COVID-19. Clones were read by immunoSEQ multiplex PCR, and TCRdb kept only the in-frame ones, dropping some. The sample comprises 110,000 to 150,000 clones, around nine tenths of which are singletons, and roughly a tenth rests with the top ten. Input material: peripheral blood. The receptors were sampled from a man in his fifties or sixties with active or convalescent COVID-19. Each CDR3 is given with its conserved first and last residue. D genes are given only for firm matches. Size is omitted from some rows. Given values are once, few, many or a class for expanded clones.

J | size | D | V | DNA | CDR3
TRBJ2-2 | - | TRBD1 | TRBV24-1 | TGTGCCACCAGTCAGGGGGACGCCGGGGAGCTGTTTTTT | CATSQGDAGELFF
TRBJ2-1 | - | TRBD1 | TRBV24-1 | TGTGCCACCAGTGATTTTCCGGGACAGGGGGACTACAATGAGCAGTTCTTC | CATSDFPGQGDYNEQFF
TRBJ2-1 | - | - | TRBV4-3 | TGCGCCAGCAGCCAAGAGCCCGTAGTACAGGGCGTCTCCTACAATGAGCAGTTCTTC | CASSQEPVVQGVSYNEQFF
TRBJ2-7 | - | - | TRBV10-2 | TGCGCCAGCAGTGAGGTAAAACAGGGCTACGAGCAGTACTTC | CASSEVKQGYEQYF
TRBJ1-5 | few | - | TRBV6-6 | TGTGCCAGCACCCTGGAGGGGTGGAGGCAGCCCCAGCATTTT | CASTLEGWRQPQHF
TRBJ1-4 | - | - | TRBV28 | TGTGCCAGCAGTTTAAACAGGTCTCCTAATGAAAAACTGTTTTTT | CASSLNRSPNEKLFF
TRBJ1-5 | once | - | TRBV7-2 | TGTGCCAGCAGCTTACAGGGCACAGGGCCCCAGCATTTT | CASSLQGTGPQHF
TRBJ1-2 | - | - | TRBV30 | TGTGCCTGGAGGACAGGTCCGGAAGACACCTTC | CAWRTGPEDTF
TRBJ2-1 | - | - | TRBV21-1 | TGTGCCAGCACCCCGCCATTCAGCGAACCCTTTTGCTACAATGAGCAGTTCTTC | CASTPPFSEPFCYNEQFF
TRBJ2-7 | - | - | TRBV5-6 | TGTGCCAGCAGGAGAACGGACAGTTCCTACGAGCAGTACTTC | CASRRTDSSYEQYF
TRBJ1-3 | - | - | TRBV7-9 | TGTGCCAGCAGCTTGGGGGCCGGAACCTCTGGAAACACCATATATTTT | CASSLGAGTSGNTIYF
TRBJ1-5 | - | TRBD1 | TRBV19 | TGTGCCAGTAGGACAGGGGGGGGATATAGCAATCAGCCCCAGCATTTT | CASRTGGGYSNQPQHF
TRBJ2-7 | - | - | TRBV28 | TGTGCCAGCAGTTCTTACAGTAGACCTTCCTACGAGCAGTACTTC | CASSSYSRPSYEQYF
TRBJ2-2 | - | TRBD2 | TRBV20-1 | TGCAGTGCTAGTCTGGCGGCGGGGGCCGGGGAGCTGTTTTTT | CSASLAAGAGELFF
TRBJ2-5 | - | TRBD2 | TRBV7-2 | TGTGCCAGCAGCTTAGTCGCGGGAGTTCAGGGAGAGACCCAGTACTTC | CASSLVAGVQGETQYF
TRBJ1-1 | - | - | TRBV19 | TGTGCCAGTAGTACGGGACTTCCGAACACTGAAGCTTTCTTT | CASSTGLPNTEAFF
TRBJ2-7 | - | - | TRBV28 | TGTGCCAGCAGTTTTAGGGGGACCTACGAGCAGTACTTC | CASSFRGTYEQYF
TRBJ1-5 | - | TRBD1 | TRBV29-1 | TGCAGCGTTGCTATGGAGACAGGGGGCCCGTATAGCAATCAGCCCCAGCATTTT | CSVAMETGGPYSNQPQHF
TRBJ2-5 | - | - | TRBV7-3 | TGTGCCAGCAGCTTAAACGGTAACCAAGAGACCCAGTACTTC | CASSLNGNQETQYF
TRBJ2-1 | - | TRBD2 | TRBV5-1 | TGCGCCAGCAGGGCGGGGACTAGCGGGAGCCCATACAATGAGCAGTTCTTC | CASRAGTSGSPYNEQFF
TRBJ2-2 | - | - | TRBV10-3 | TGTGCCATACAGGGAAACACCGGGGAGCTGTTTTTT | CAIQGNTGELFF
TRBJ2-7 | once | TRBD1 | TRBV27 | TGTGCCAGCAGTCGACAGGGGGCCGATATCTACGAGCAGTACTTC | CASSRQGADIYEQYF
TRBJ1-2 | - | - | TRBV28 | TGTGCCAGCAGTTTCCGAACACTTGGGGGCGCTAAAATCCCCTACACCTTC | CASSFRTLGGAKIPYTF
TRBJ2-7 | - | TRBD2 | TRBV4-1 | TGCGCCAGCAGCCCTCTGTCTACTAGCGGTCCCTACGAGCAGTACTTC | CASSPLSTSGPYEQYF
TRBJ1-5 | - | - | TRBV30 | TGTGCCTGGACCCACGGGACTAAAAGCAATCAGCCCCAGCATTTT | CAWTHGTKSNQPQHF
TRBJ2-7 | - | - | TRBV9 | TGTGCCAGCAGCGCAAGATCAGGAGGCGAGCAGTACTTC | CASSARSGGEQYF
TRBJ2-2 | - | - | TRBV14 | TGTGCCAGCAGCCAAGTCAACAGAGAGAGTGGCGGGGAGCTGTTTTTT | CASSQVNRESGGELFF
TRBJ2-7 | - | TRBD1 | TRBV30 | TGTGCCTGGAGATTACCCGACAGGGGGGTCGAGCAGTACTTC | CAWRLPDRGVEQYF
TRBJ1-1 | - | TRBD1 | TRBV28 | TGTGCCAGCAGAAACAGGGGGCGCGTCACTGAAGCTTTCTTT | CASRNRGRVTEAFF
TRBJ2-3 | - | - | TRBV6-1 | TGTGCCAGCAGTGGAAGCCTTGCCGCTAGCACAGATACGCAGTATTTT | CASSGSLAASTDTQYF
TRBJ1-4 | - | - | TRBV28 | TGTGCCAGCAGTTTAAAGGGGACTTATCGGGAAAAACTGTTTTTT | CASSLKGTYREKLFF
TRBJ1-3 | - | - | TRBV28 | TGTGCCAGCACCACAGGTAGCTCTGGAAACACCATATATTTT | CASTTGSSGNTIYF
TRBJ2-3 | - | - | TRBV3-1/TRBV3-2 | TGTGCCAGCAGCCAAGATACCGGGGGTGGTGGTGATACGCAGTATTTT | CASSQDTGGGGDTQYF
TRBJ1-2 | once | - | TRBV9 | TGTGCCAGCAGTCCCGAGGCGGAGGGGCGGTACTATGGCTACACCTTC | CASSPEAEGRYYGYTF
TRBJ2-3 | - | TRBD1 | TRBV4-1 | TGCGCCAGCAGCCACCGGACAGGGGGCGGAGATACGCAGTATTTT | CASSHRTGGGDTQYF
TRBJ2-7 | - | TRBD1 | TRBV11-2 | TGTGCCAGCAGCAGGGGACAGTTAAACGAGCAGTACTTC | CASSRGQLNEQYF
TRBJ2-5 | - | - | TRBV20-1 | TGCAGTGCTAGCGGGAGTAAGACCCAGTACTTC | CSASGSKTQYF
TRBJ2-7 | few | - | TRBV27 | TGTGCCAGCAGTCCCTCGACACGTTCCTACGAGCAGTACTTC | CASSPSTRSYEQYF
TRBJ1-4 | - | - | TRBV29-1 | TGCAGCGGCCGGGGTGCAGCAACTAATGAAAAACTGTTTTTT | CSGRGAATNEKLFF
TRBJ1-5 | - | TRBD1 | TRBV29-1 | TGCAGCGGGGCCACAGGGGTCGATCAGCCCCAGCATTTT | CSGATGVDQPQHF
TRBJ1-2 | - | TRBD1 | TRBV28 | TGTGCCAGCAGTTTGAACACAGGGGGATACTATGGCTACACCTTC | CASSLNTGGYYGYTF
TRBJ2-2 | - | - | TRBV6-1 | TGTGCCAGCAGTGAAGCGCCAGGGAACACCGGGGAGCTGTTTTTT | CASSEAPGNTGELFF
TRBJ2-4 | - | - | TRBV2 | TGTGCCAGCAGTGTCGGGTCTCAGTACTTC | CASSVGSQYF
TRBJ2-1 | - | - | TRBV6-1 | TGTGCCAGCAGTGAGCAGGCTTACAATGAGCAGTTCTTC | CASSEQAYNEQFF
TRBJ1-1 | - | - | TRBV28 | TGTGCCAGCACCACTCAGGGAAGCGAAGCTTTCTTT | CASTTQGSEAFF
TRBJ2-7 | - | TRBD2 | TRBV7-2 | TGTGCCAGCAGTCATCAGGCTAGCGGGGCCAACGAGCAGTACTTC | CASSHQASGANEQYF
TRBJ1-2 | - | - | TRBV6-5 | TGTGCCAGCAGTTACACAGCCAACTATGGCTACACCTTC | CASSYTANYGYTF
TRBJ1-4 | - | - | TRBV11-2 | TGTGCCAGCAGGGTAACTTGGGGCGCACAGGGAAAACTGTTTTTT | CASRVTWGAQGKLFF
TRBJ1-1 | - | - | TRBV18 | TGTGCCAGCTCACCTTCCCGGGGGGCGCGCACTGAAGCTTTCTTT | CASSPSRGARTEAFF
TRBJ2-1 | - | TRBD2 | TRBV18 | TGTGCCAGCTCACGGGACTACACCTACAATGAGCAGTTCTTC | CASSRDYTYNEQFF
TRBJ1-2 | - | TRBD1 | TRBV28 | TGTGCCAGCAGGACAGGGGGCGGTCTCTACACCTTC | CASRTGGGLYTF
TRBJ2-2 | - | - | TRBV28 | TGTGCCAGCAGTCTCTCCGGGGAGCTGTTTTTT | CASSLSGELFF
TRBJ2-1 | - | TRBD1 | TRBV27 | TGTGCCAGCACCGTTAGACCCGGGACAGGTTACAATGAGCAGTTCTTC | CASTVRPGTGYNEQFF
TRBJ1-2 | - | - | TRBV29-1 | TGCAGCGTTTCAGGGGTACATGGCTACACCTTC | CSVSGVHGYTF
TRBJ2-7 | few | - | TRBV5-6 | TGTGCCAGCAGCTTGGCCTCGGGAGAGCAGTACTTC | CASSLASGEQYF
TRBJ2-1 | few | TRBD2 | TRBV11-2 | TGTGCCAGCAGCTTAGATCTGAGGACTAGCGGGAGCCCCAACAATGAGCAGTTCTTC | CASSLDLRTSGSPNNEQFF
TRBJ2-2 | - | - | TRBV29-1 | TGCAGCGTTGGGGGCCGAAACACCGGGGAGCTGTTTTTT | CSVGGRNTGELFF
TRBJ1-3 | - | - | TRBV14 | TGTGCCAGCAGCCAAGAGGGGAGTTTTTCTGGAAACACCATATATTTT | CASSQEGSFSGNTIYF
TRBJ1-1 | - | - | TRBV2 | TGTGCCAGCAGGGTACAGTTAATGAACACTGAAGCTTTCTTT | CASRVQLMNTEAFF
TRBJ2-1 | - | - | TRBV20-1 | TGCAGTGCTCAAAGCGGTTGGCAGTTCTTC | CSAQSGWQFF